This TCR beta chain emerged from a study of beta chain features in type 1 diabetes. Study in general: Cell yields, gender and age were comparable in patients and healthy donors. General study results and limits: Among patients, naive, central memory and Treg TCRB repertoires appeared more similar than among healthy donors. Fewer insertions but more deletions were seen at VDJ junctions in type 1 diabetes patients.

Naive, central memory, regulatory and stem cell-like memory cells within the CD4+ compartment were sorted using CD45RO/CCR7/CD25/CD127/CD95/CD27. Of the isolated RNA, all was reverse transcribed, and so the sequenced material was expressed TCRB transcripts. The table came from immunoSEQ multiplex PCR; TCRdb's copy has only in-frame clones and leaves some out. The sample contains 970,000 or so clones, around a sixth of which appear only once. Germline-derived CDR1 and CDR2 are SNHLY and FYNNEI. Trimming took 4 bases from V and 5 from J, leaving 12 bases between them. The CDR3 sequence is 13 residues long. With respect to this clone: Its antigen is not identified.

This clonotype was obtained from a woman younger than 35 in good health. Input material: naive CD4+ T cells from blood. This chain joins TRBV2 and TRBJ2-7; D gene unclear. Written as DNA, the CDR3 is TGTGCCAGCAGTGGCGAAGTTTACCACGAGCAGTACTTC. Translated, it gives CASSGEVYHEQYF.